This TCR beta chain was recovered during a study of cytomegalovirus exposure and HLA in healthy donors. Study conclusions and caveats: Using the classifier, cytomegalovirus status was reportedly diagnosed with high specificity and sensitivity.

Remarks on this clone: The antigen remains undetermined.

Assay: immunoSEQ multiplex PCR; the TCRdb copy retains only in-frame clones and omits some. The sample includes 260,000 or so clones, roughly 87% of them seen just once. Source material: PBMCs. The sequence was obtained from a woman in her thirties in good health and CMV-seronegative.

CDR3 sequence reads: CASSHGGGLAGSTRYEQYF. CDR3 nucleotides: TGTGCCAGCAGCCACGGGGGAGGACTAGCGGGATCCACCCGCTACGAGCAGTACTTC. The rearrangement links TRBV7-9 to TRBJ2-7; TRBD2 matches 12 bases. Germline V lookup: CDR1 SEHNR, CDR2 FQNEAQ (reference sequence). CDR3 length: 19 amino acids. V was clipped by 5 bases and J by 3 bases; unmatched bases: 17. Drawing the rest from reference TRBV7-9 and TRBJ2-7, the complete variable domain is DTGVSQNPRHKITKRGQNVTFRCDPISEHNRLYWYRQTLGQGPEFLTYFQNEAQLEKSRLLSDRFSAERPKGSFSTLEIQRTEQGDSAMYLCASSHGGGLAGSTRYEQYFGPGTRLTVT.